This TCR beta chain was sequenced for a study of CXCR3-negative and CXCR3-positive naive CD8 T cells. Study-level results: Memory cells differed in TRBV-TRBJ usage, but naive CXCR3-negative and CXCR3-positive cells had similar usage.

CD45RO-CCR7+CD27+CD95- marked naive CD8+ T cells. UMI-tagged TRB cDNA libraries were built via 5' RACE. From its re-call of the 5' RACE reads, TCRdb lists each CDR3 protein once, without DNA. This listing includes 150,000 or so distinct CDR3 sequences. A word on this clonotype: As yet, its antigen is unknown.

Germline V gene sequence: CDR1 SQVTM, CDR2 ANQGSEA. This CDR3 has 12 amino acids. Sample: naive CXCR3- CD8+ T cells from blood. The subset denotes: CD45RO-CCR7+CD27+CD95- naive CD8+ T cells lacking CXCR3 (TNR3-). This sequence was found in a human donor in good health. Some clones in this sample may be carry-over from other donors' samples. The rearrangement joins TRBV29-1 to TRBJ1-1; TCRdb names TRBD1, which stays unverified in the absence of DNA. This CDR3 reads CSVEQGTPEAFF.